This is a list of T cell receptor beta chains from one sample in a study of T cell changes during pregnancy in multiple sclerosis. Here immunoSEQ multiplex PCR was the method, and the copy in TCRdb shows in-frame clones only, minus some. The sample consists of about 47,000 clones, 80% to 90% of them appearing once. Sequencing used CD8+ T cells from peripheral blood mononuclear cells, obtained in the second trimester of pregnancy. These receptor sequences come from a female donor with multiple sclerosis, enrolled in a pregnancy study. Both conserved end residues are part of each CDR3. D genes are given only for firm matches. Expanded clones get a size class; other rows say once, few or many, or leave the size out.

abundance,j_gene,v_gene,d_gene,CDR3aa,CDR3nt
NA,TRBJ2-5,TRBV2,NA,CASSEGPPKYF,TGTGCCAGCAGTGAGGGCCCACCGAAGTACTTC
NA,TRBJ2-2,TRBV7-9,TRBD2,CASRDTSGGDPSGPGELFF,TGTGCCAGCAGAGATACTAGCGGGGGGGACCCGAGTGGGCCCGGGGAGCTGTTTTTT
NA,TRBJ1-5,TRBV7-9,TRBD1,CASSSERQGHQPQHF,TGTGCCAGCAGCTCGGAACGACAGGGCCATCAGCCCCAGCATTTT
NA,TRBJ2-1,TRBV6-1,TRBD1,CASWGTVNNEQFF,TGTGCCAGCTGGGGGACAGTTAACAATGAGCAGTTCTTC
NA,TRBJ2-2,TRBV5-1,NA,CASSLTGPSWELFF,TGCGCCAGCAGCTTGACAGGTCCGTCATGGGAGCTGTTTTTT
NA,TRBJ1-2,TRBV6-5,NA,CASSSDGRRDYGYTF,TGTGCCAGCAGCAGTGACGGGAGGAGGGACTATGGCTACACCTTC
NA,TRBJ1-2,TRBV27,NA,CASRDIYDYTF,TGTGCCAGCAGAGATATCTATGACTACACCTTC
NA,TRBJ2-1,TRBV7-9,NA,CASSQRTVDFYNEQFF,TGTGCCAGCAGCCAAAGGACAGTCGATTTTTACAATGAGCAGTTCTTC
NA,TRBJ2-5,TRBV9,NA,CASSVEGGGAETQYF,TGTGCCAGCAGCGTAGAAGGTGGCGGGGCCGAGACCCAGTACTTC
NA,TRBJ2-7,TRBV4-1,TRBD2,CASSQVGGGPISYEQYF,TGCGCCAGCAGCCAAGTCGGGGGGGGACCCATTTCCTACGAGCAGTACTTC
NA,TRBJ1-1,TRBV29-1,NA,CSVDRRGMNTEAFF,TGCAGCGTTGACCGTAGGGGGATGAACACTGAAGCTTTCTTT
NA,TRBJ2-1,TRBV30,TRBD1,CAWSQVQGWEQFF,TGTGCCTGGAGCCAGGTACAGGGGTGGGAGCAGTTCTTC
NA,TRBJ2-3,TRBV27,TRBD2,CASSLVGGGGTDTQYF,TGTGCCAGCAGTTTAGTCGGCGGGGGGGGCACAGATACGCAGTATTTT
NA,TRBJ2-3,TRBV6-1,TRBD2,CASSEFSGGPDTQYF,TGTGCCAGCAGTGAATTTAGCGGGGGGCCAGATACGCAGTATTTT
NA,TRBJ2-5,TRBV11-2,NA,CASSSNQETQYF,TGTGCCAGCAGTTCCAACCAAGAGACCCAGTACTTC
few,TRBJ2-4,TRBV4-2,NA,CASSQEGPGVDIQYF,TGTGCCAGCAGCCAAGAGGGGCCGGGGGTGGACATTCAGTACTTC
NA,TRBJ1-4,TRBV30,TRBD1,CAWSGFQTGEENEKLFF,TGTGCCTGGAGCGGATTTCAGACAGGGGAGGAAAATGAAAAACTGTTTTTT
NA,TRBJ1-1,TRBV5-6,NA,CASSLNGMDTEAFF,TGTGCCAGCAGCTTAAACGGGATGGACACTGAAGCTTTCTTT
NA,TRBJ1-6,TRBV5-1,TRBD1,CASSSDRGYSPLHF,TGCGCCAGCAGCTCCGACAGGGGGTATTCACCCCTCCACTTT
NA,TRBJ2-5,TRBV27,TRBD1,CASSSLLDRAQETQYF,TGTGCCAGCAGTTCACTCTTGGACAGGGCCCAGGAGACCCAGTACTTC
NA,TRBJ2-7,TRBV9,TRBD1,CASSEGDRAYEQYF,TGTGCCAGCAGCGAGGGAGACAGGGCCTACGAGCAGTACTTC
NA,TRBJ2-7,TRBV6-6,TRBD2,CATSSGTAYEQYF,TGTGCCACCTCTAGCGGGACGGCCTACGAGCAGTACTTC
NA,TRBJ2-7,TRBV5-1,TRBD2,CASSSTLGLTGGEQYF,TGCGCCAGCAGCTCTACCCTGGGACTCACGGGGGGGGAGCAGTACTTC
NA,TRBJ2-1,TRBV6-1,NA,CASSVTRGSYNEQFF,TGTGCCAGCAGCGTTACTAGAGGCTCCTACAATGAGCAGTTCTTC
NA,TRBJ2-5,TRBV11-2,NA,CASSLDPEETQYF,TGTGCCAGCAGCTTAGATCCGGAAGAGACCCAGTACTTC
NA,TRBJ2-7,TRBV27,TRBD1,CASSLTGQGGMDLSYEQYF,TGTGCCAGCAGTCTCACGGGACAGGGGGGGATGGATTTGAGCTACGAGCAGTACTTC
few,TRBJ1-2,TRBV6-1,NA,CASSEAFGTGLYGYTF,TGTGCCAGCAGTGAAGCTTTCGGAACAGGCCTCTATGGCTACACCTTC
NA,TRBJ2-7,TRBV5-1,NA,CASSLADGSGLYEQYF,TGCGCCAGCAGCTTGGCGGACGGTAGCGGCTTATACGAGCAGTACTTC
NA,TRBJ1-2,TRBV19,NA,CASSIDVRDSNNYGYTF,TGTGCCAGTAGTATAGACGTCCGAGACAGTAATAACTATGGCTACACCTTC
NA,TRBJ2-2,TRBV7-7,NA,CASSRGGGTGELFF,TGTGCTAGCAGCCGAGGGGGAGGGACCGGGGAGCTGTTTTTT
NA,TRBJ2-1,TRBV11-3,TRBD2,CASSVGTSGRYYNEQFF,TGTGCCAGCAGCGTCGGGACTAGCGGGAGGTACTACAATGAGCAGTTCTTC
NA,TRBJ2-3,TRBV6-1,TRBD2,CASSGLEANTDTQYF,TGTGCCAGCAGCGGACTAGAGGCAAACACAGATACGCAGTATTTT
once,TRBJ2-6,TRBV6-4,NA,CASSYSSGANVLTF,TGTGCCAGCAGTTACAGCTCTGGGGCCAACGTCCTGACTTTC
NA,TRBJ1-1,TRBV4-2,TRBD1,CASSQGQGVEAFF,TGTGCCAGCAGCCAAGGGCAGGGGGTTGAAGCTTTCTTT
NA,TRBJ2-5,TRBV7-9,NA,CASSLPVTEETQYF,TGTGCCAGCAGCTTACCCGTGACAGAAGAGACCCAGTACTTC
NA,TRBJ2-7,TRBV6-1,TRBD2,CASRPTSGGHEQYF,TGTGCCAGCAGACCTACTAGCGGGGGTCACGAGCAGTACTTC
NA,TRBJ2-2,TRBV27,NA,CASSLDSLGELFF,TGTGCCAGCAGTTTAGACAGTCTGGGGGAGCTGTTTTTT
NA,TRBJ2-2,TRBV5-8,NA,CASSASGGNPGHTGELFF,TGTGCCAGCAGCGCAAGCGGCGGGAATCCGGGACACACCGGGGAGCTGTTTTTT
NA,TRBJ1-2,TRBV7-9,NA,CASSLGSSGYGYTF,TGTGCCAGCAGCTTAGGTTCTTCAGGTTATGGCTACACCTTC
NA,TRBJ1-5,TRBV4-2,TRBD1,CASSQVGTGLQPQHF,TGTGCCAGCAGCCAAGTTGGGACAGGCTTACAGCCCCAGCATTTT